One sample yielded the 11 T cell receptor beta chains listed below, sequenced in a study of OX40 agonist ivuxolimab in advanced cancers. The data were produced by immunoSEQ multiplex PCR, yet TCRdb's version contains in-frame clones alone and is incomplete. The repertoire holds tens of thousands of clones, 85% seen once, with about a sixth in the top ten. The sample consisted of CD4+ or CD8+ T cells sorted from blood, taken in a trial of the OX40 agonist ivuxolimab. The source is an adult with an advanced solid tumor such as melanoma, head and neck, liver or kidney cancer.

The J gene is TRBJ2-1, the V gene TRBV19; 11 nucleotides align to TRBD2. The CDR3 is made up of 15 amino acids. CDR1 and CDR2 from the germline V gene are LNHDA and SQIVND (reference sequence). Unmatched junction bases numbered 8, after V lost 5 bases and J lost 8 bases. The CDR3 sequence: CASSLLAGEGHEQFF. CDR3 sequence (DNA): TGTGCCAGTAGTTTACTAGCGGGGGAGGGACATGAGCAGTTCTTC.

On this clone itself: This sample also contains other DNA sequences that code for the same CDR3. The V and J genes are TRBV19 and TRBJ2-1, with D unclear. This CDR3 comprises 11 residues. Per the germline V gene, CDR1 is LNHDA and CDR2 is SQIVND (reference sequence). Trimming pared 1 base from V and 7 bases from J, leaving 2 bases between. CDR3 nucleotides: TGTGCCAGTAGTATAGGTAATGAGCAGTTCTTC. Translating it yields CASSIGNEQFF.

The chain uses TRBV9 and TRBJ1-3; D is perhaps TRBD1 (5 bases). The CDR3 has 16 amino acids. From germline, CDR1 is SGDLS and CDR2 YYNGEE. The V gene lost 3 bases and the J gene lost 0 bases, with 13 bases spanning the gap. The CDR3 region has the DNA TGTGCCAGCAGCGAGATGGACACGTTCTCTGGAAACACCATATATTTT. Encoded protein: CASSEMDTFSGNTIYF.

This clone was counted once. The gene calls are TRBV9 and TRBJ2-3; 7 nucleotides agree with TRBD1. The V segment lost 1 base and the J segment 2 bases; nucleotides outside the gene matches: 4. The germline V gene has CDR1 SGDLS and CDR2 YYNGEE. The CDR3 totals 15 residues. The CDR3 DNA reads as TGTGCCAGCAGCGTACAGGGGGAGAACACAGATACGCAGTATTTT. Its translation is CASSVQGENTDTQYF.

CDR3 sequence reads: CASSLGVGVTDTQYF. The CDR3 DNA follows: TGTGCCAGCAGCCTCGGTGTGGGTGTGACAGATACGCAGTATTTT. This rearrangement joins TRBV9 to TRBJ2-3; no clear D gene. V gave up 4 bases and J gave up 3 bases, with 15 bases separating them. CDR3 size: 15 residues. CDR1 and CDR2 from the germline V gene are SGDLS and YYNGEE.

Only a few counts were recorded for this clone. The chain employs TRBV27 and TRBJ2-1, with a possible D match to TRBD2 (6 bases). There are 12 residues in the CDR3. V gave up 6 bases and J gave up 8 bases, with 11 bases separating them. The germline CDR1 and CDR2 sequences are MNHEY and SMNVEV (reference sequence). CDR3 DNA sequence: TGTGCCAGCAGGGAGGGGTGGGATGAGCAGTTCTTC. It yields the protein CASREGWDEQFF.

This chain connects TRBV29-1 to TRBJ2-5, with D possibly matching TRBD1 (5 bases). Per the germline V gene, CDR1 is SQVTM and CDR2 is ANQGSEA. V lost 6 bases, J lost 5 bases, and 16 bases lay in between. The CDR3 loop spans 13 amino acids. The CDR3 reads CSVDPDGAETQYF. CDR3 in DNA: TGCAGCGTGGACCCTGATGGGGCCGAGACCCAGTACTTC.

The chain carries TRBV4-3 and TRBJ1-1; D unresolved. This CDR3 spans 14 amino acids. Germline V gene sequence: CDR1 LGHNA, CDR2 YSLEER. V was trimmed by 0 bases and J by 1 base, leaving 6 bases between them. CDR3 nucleotides: TGCGCCAGCAGCCAAGATCTGGGGAACACTGAAGCTTTCTTT. It translates to CASSQDLGNTEAFF.

This clone is medium-sized within its sample. CDR3 residues: CASHYRTEIPNYGYTF. CDR3 nucleotide sequence: TGTGCCAGTCACTACCGGACGGAAATTCCTAACTATGGCTACACCTTC. The chain is built from TRBV19 and TRBJ1-2; D remains ambiguous. Per the germline V gene, CDR1 is LNHDA and CDR2 is SQIVND (reference sequence). V was shortened by 8 bases and J by 0 bases, with 19 bases between the two germline ends. The CDR3 totals 16 residues.

The CDR3 region has the DNA TGTGCCAGCAGCCCCCTAGGTCAGGACGAGGCTGGGGAGCAGTTCTTC. As protein: CASSPLGQDEAGEQFF. V gene TRBV7-6 combines with J gene TRBJ2-1, with D unclear. Germline V lookup: CDR1 SGHVS, CDR2 FNYEAQ. The length of the CDR3 is 16 residues. The ends were cut back, 5 bases at V and 10 bases at J, with 24 bases in the middle.

The V call is TRBV5-8, the J call TRBJ2-5; D is undetermined. Near its end, the DNA agrees better with TRBJ2-7, so the J call may be wrong. Germline V gives CDR1 SGHTS, CDR2 YDEGEE. There are 13 residues in the CDR3. CDR3 bases: TGTGCCAGCAGCTTGGACCGCTCAGCCGAGCAGTACTTC. Translating gives CASSLDRSAEQYF.